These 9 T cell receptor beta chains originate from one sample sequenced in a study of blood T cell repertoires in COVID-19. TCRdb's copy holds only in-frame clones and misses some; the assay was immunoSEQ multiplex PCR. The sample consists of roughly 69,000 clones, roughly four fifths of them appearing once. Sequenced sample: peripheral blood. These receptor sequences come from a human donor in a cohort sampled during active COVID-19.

The CDR3 sequence is CASSSEGDRPYYEQYF. In nucleotides, the CDR3 is TGCGCCAGCAGCTCTGAAGGGGACAGACCCTACTACGAGCAGTACTTC. V usage is TRBV4-1 and J usage is TRBJ2-7; 7 bases map to TRBD1. In germline, CDR1 is MGHRA, CDR2 YSYEKL. The length of the CDR3 is 16 residues. With 5 bases clipped from V and 3 bases from J, the junction kept 13 bases outside the gene matches.

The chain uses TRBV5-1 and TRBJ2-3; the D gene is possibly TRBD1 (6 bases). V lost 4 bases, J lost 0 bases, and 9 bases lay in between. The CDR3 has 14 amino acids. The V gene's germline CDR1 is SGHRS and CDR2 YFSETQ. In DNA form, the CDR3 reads TGCGCCAGCAGCGCGGACAGTAGCACAGATACGCAGTATTTT. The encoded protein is CASSADSSTDTQYF.

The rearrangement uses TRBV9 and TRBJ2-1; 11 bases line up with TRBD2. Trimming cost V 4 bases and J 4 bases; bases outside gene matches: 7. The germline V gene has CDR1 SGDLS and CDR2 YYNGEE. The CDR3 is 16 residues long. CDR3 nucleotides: TGTGCCAGCAGCCCAGCGGGGACTAGCGGATACAATGAGCAGTTCTTC. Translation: CASSPAGTSGYNEQFF.

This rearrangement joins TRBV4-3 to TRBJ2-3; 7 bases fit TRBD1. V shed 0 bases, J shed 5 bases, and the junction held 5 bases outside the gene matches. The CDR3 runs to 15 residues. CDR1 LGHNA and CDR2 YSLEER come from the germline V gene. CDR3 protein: CASSQDRTGEDTQYF. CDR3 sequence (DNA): TGCGCCAGCAGCCAAGATCGTACAGGGGAAGATACGCAGTATTTT.

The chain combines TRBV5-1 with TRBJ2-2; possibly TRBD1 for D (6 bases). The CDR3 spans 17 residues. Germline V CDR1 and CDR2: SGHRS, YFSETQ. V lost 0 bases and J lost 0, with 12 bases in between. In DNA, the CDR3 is TGCGCCAGCAGCTTGGCCCGTACAGGGACGAACACCGGGGAGCTGTTTTTT. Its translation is CASSLARTGTNTGELFF.

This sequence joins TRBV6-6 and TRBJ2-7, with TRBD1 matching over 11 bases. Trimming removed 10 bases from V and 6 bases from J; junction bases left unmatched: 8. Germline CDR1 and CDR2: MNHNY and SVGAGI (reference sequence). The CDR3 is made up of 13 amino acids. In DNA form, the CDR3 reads TGTGCCACCTTACGTGGGACAGGGGGCGAGCAGTACTTC. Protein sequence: CATLRGTGGEQYF.

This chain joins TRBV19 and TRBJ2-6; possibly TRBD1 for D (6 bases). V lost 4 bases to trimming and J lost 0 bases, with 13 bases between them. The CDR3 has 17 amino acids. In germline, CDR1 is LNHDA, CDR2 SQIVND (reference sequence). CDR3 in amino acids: CASSNRVQSSGANVLTF. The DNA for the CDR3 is TGTGCCAGTAGTAACAGGGTTCAGAGCTCTGGGGCCAACGTCCTGACTTTC.

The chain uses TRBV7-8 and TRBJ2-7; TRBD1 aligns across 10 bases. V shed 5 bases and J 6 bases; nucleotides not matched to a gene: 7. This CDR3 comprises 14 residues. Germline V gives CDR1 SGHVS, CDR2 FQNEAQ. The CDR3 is CASSMGQGKGEQYF. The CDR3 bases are TGTGCCAGCAGCATGGGACAGGGGAAGGGCGAGCAGTACTTC.

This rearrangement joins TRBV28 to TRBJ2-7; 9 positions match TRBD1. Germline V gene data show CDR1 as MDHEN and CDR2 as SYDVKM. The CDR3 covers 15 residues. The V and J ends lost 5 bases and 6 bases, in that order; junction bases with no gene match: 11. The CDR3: CASSGSGQGVREQYF. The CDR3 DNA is TGTGCCAGCAGTGGCTCGGGACAGGGCGTCCGCGAGCAGTACTTC.